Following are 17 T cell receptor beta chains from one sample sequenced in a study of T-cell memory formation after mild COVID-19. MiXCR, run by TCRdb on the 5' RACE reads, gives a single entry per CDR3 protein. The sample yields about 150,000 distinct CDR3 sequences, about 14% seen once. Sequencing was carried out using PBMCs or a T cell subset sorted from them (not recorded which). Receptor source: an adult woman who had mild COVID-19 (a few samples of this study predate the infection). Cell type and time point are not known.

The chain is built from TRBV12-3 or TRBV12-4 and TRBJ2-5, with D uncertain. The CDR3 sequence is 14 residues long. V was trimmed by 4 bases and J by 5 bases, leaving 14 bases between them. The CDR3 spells CASSSLYSLETQYF. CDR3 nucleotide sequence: TGTGCCAGCAGTTCCCTGTACAGTCTGGAGACCCAGTACTTC.

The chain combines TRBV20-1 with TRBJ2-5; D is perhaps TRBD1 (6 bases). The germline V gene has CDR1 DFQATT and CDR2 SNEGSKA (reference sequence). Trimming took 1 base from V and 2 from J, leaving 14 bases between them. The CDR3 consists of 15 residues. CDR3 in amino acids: CSARVPGHPQETQYF. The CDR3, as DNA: TGCAGTGCTAGAGTACCGGGACACCCGCAAGAGACCCAGTACTTC.

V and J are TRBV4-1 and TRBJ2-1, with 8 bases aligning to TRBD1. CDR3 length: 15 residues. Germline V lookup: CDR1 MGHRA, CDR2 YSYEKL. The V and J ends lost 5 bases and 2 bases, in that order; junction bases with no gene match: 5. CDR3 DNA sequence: TGCGCCAGCAGCTATACGGGACAGGCCTACAATGAGCAGTTCTTC. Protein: CASSYTGQAYNEQFF.

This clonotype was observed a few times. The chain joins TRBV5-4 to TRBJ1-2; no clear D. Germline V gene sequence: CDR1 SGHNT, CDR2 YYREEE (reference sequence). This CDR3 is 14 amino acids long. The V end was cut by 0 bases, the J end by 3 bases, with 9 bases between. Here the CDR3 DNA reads TGTGCCAGCAGCTTGGCTGGTCAGTACTATGGCTACACCTTC. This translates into CASSLAGQYYGYTF.

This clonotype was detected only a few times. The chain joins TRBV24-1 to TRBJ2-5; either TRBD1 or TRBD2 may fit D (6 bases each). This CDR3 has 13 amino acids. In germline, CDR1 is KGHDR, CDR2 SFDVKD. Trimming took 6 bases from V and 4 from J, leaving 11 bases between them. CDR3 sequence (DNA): TGTGCCACCAGTATGGGGGGCGGAGAGACCCAGTACTTC. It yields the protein CATSMGGGETQYF.

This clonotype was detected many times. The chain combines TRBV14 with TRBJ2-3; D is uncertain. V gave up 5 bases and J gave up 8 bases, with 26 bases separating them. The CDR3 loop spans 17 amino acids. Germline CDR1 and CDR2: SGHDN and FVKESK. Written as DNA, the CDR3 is TGTGCCAGCAGCTCGTCCCGGGTCGCGGTCGACTCTGGTACGCAGTATTTT. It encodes CASSSSRVAVDSGTQYF.

The DNA of the CDR3 is TGCAGCGTTTTCCTGGGGACAGGGAGCGAAAAACTGTTTTTT. Translation: CSVFLGTGSEKLFF. The gene calls are TRBV29-1 and TRBJ1-4; TRBD1 matches at 9 bases. This CDR3 comprises 14 residues. Germline assignment: CDR1 SQVTM and CDR2 ANQGSEA. The V and J ends lost 5 bases and 8 bases, in that order; junction bases with no gene match: 9.

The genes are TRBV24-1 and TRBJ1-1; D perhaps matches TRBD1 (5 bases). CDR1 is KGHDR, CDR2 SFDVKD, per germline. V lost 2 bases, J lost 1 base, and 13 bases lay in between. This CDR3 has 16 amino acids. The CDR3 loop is CATSDSPGGGNTEAFF. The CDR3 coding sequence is TGTGCCACCAGTGATTCCCCCGGGGGTGGGAACACTGAAGCTTTCTTT.

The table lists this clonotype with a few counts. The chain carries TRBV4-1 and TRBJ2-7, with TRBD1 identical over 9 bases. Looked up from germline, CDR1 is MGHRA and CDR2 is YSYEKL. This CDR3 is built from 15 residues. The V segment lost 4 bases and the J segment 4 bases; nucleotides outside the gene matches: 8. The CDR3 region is CASSLRTGDSYEQYF. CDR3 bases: TGCGCCAGCAGCCTTCGGACAGGGGACTCGTACGAGCAGTACTTC.

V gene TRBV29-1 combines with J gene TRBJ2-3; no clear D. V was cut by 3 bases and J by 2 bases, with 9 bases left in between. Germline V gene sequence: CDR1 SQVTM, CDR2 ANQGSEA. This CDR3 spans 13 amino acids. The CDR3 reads CSVEPSPTDTQYF. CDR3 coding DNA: TGCAGCGTTGAGCCAAGCCCCACAGATACGCAGTATTTT.

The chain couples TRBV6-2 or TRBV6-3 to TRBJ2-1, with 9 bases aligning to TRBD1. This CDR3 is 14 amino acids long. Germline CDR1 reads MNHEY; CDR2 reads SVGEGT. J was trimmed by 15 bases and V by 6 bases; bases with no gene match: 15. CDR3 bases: TGTGCCAGCAGCACCGGGACAGGGATCGGCGTGAGGTTCTTC. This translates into CASSTGTGIGVRFF.

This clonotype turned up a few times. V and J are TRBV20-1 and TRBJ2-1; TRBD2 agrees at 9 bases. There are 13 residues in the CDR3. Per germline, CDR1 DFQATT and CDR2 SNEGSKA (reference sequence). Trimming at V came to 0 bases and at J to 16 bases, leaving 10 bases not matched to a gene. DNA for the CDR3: TGCAGTGCTAGAGATGTTAGCGGGACTAGCAATTTCTTC. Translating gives CSARDVSGTSNFF.

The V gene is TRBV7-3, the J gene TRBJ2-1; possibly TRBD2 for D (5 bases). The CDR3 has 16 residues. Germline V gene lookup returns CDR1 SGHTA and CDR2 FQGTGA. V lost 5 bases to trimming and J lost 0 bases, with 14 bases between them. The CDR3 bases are TGTGCCAGCAGCGAGAGGGCCGCCAGCTCCTACAATGAGCAGTTCTTC. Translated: CASSERAASSYNEQFF.

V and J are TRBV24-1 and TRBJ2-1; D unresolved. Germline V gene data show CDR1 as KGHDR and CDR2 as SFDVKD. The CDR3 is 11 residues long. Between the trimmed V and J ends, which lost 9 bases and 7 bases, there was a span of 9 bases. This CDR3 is CATVGWNEQFF. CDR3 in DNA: TGTGCCACCGTCGGATGGAATGAGCAGTTCTTC.

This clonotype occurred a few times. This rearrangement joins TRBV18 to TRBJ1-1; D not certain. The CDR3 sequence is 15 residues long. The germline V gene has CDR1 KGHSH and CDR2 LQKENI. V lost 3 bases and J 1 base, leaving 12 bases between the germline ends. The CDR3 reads CASSPVSKTNTEAFF. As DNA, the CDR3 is TGTGCCAGCTCACCTGTTTCCAAGACGAACACTGAAGCTTTCTTT.

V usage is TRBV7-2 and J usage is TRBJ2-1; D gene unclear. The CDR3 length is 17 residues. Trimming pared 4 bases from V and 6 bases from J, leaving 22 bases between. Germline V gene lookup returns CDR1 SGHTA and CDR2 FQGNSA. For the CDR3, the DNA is TGTGCCAGCAGCTCACCCGGTCGGGTTCTGAATCGCAATGAGCAGTTCTTC. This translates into CASSSPGRVLNRNEQFF.

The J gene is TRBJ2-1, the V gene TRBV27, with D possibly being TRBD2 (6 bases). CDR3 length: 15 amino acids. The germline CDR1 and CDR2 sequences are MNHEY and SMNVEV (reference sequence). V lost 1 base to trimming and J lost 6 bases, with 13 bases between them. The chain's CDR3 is CASSLYWLGGNEQFF. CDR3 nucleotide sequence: TGTGCCAGCAGTTTATACTGGCTCGGGGGCAATGAGCAGTTCTTC.